The 9 T cell receptor beta chains given below trace back to one sample, sequenced in a study of molecular identifiers for immune sequencing clone quantification. One entry per CDR3 protein results from TCRdb running MiXCR on the PCR reads. The table shows 50,000 to 70,000 distinct CDR3 sequences, with less than 20% occurring only once. The specimen sequenced was naive CD8+ T cells from blood, with Jurkat cell RNA spiked in. Subset denoted: FACS-sorted CD8+CD4-CCR7+CD45RA+ naive T cells. The source of these receptors is a human donor in good health. Some libraries in this study had Jurkat cell RNA spiked in.

This clonotype occurred many times. The V call is TRBV5-1, the J call TRBJ2-7, with 16 bases lining up with TRBD2. Looked up from germline, CDR1 is SGHRS and CDR2 is YFSETQ. CDR3 length: 17 residues. V lost 3 bases and J lost 6; bases outside the gene matches: 9. In DNA, the CDR3 is TGCGCCAGCAGCTCTTCCGGGACTAGCGGGAGGGCAGGCGAGCAGTACTTC. Amino acid sequence: CASSSSGTSGRAGEQYF.

As to this clonotype: The conserved phenylalanine or tryptophan is not found at the CDR3 terminus, so this likely reflects a read error. The V call is TRBV27, the J call TRBJ2-7; the D is unclear. The V end lost 2 bases, the J end lost 2 bases, and 7 bases lay between the germline ends. CDR3 length: 13 residues. The V gene's germline CDR1 is MNHEY and CDR2 SMNVEV (reference sequence). The CDR3 is CASSLGRTYEQYS. CDR3 nucleotides: TGTGCCAGCAGTTTAGGGCGGACCTACGAGCAGTACTCC.

As for this clonotype: One end of the junction fails to match germline, which may point to a read error. The chain joins TRBV7-7 to TRBJ2-5; TRBD1 matches 7 bases. The CDR3 runs to 14 residues. CDR1 and CDR2 (germline): SSHAT, FNYEAQ (reference sequence). In DNA, the CDR3 is TGTGCTAGCAGCTCGGGACAGTACCAAGAGACCCAGTACTTC. It is translated as CASSSGQYQETQYF.

About this clonotype itself: Given a much more abundant clone one base away, this may be a read error. The rearrangement links TRBV7-9 to TRBJ2-3; no clear D gene. V lost 8 bases and J lost 7, with 16 bases in between. This CDR3 contains 13 residues. Looked up from germline, CDR1 is SEHNR and CDR2 is FQNEAQ (reference sequence). CDR3 nucleotide sequence: TGTGCCAGCTTCGGGCTATCGTCGCATACGCAGTATTTT. Its protein is CASFGLSSHTQYF.

This clonotype has ten or more counts. This chain's CDR3 is CASSYQGDTEAFF. The CDR3 nucleotides are TGTGCCAGCAGTTACCAAGGGGACACTGAAGCTTTCTTT. The rearrangement joins TRBV6-5 to TRBJ1-1, with D perhaps TRBD1 (5 bases). Trimming removed 2 bases at V and 3 bases at J, with 7 bases between. The CDR3 runs 13 residues. Looked up from germline, CDR1 is MNHEY and CDR2 is SVGAGI.

This clonotype showed up many times. The rearrangement links TRBV5-1 to TRBJ2-1; the D is unclear. Trimming took off 1 base at V and 4 bases at J, with 9 bases between the two ends. Germline V gene data show CDR1 as SGHRS and CDR2 as YFSETQ. CDR3 size: 14 residues. The CDR3 nucleotides are TGCGCCAGCAGCTTGCGGCGGAATTACAATGAGCAGTTCTTC. It is translated as CASSLRRNYNEQFF.

This clonotype has more than one count but fewer than ten. The genes are TRBV3-1 and TRBJ2-2; 9 positions match TRBD2. The CDR3 covers 18 residues. Trimming at V came to 4 bases and at J to 5 bases, leaving 14 bases not matched to a gene. Germline lookup yields CDR1 LGHDT and CDR2 YNNKEL (reference sequence). The CDR3 bases are TGTGCCAGCAGCCCGCTATTATTAGCGGGAGCCGAAACCGGGGAGCTGTTTTTT. Protein sequence: CASSPLLLAGAETGELFF.

This clonotype was counted at least ten times. This chain connects TRBV29-1 to TRBJ2-7; 8 bases fit TRBD1. Trimming cost V 5 bases and J 7 bases; bases outside gene matches: 16. The CDR3 loop spans 15 amino acids. CDR1 and CDR2 (germline): SQVTM, ANQGSEA. The CDR3 DNA sequence: TGCAGCGTTCAGGCAGGGACAGGATTAGTGGGGGAGCAGTACTTC. Its protein is CSVQAGTGLVGEQYF.

This clonotype has at least ten counts. The V and J genes are TRBV7-2 and TRBJ2-6; D is unclear. Between the trimmed V and J ends, which lost 0 bases and 0 bases, there was a span of 9 bases. CDR1 is SGHTA and CDR2 is FQGNSA in the germline V gene. The CDR3 covers 17 residues. The CDR3 DNA is TGTGCCAGCAGCTTAGCGGCGTTGGGCTCTGGGGCCAACGTCCTGACTTTC. Its protein product is CASSLAALGSGANVLTF.